This passage covers 19 T cell receptor beta chains from one sample sequenced in a study of regulatory T cells in long-lasting Graves disease. The time point is: persistent/refractory GD, antithyroid drugs over 5 years with positive TRAb. Isolated PBMC RNA provided the starting material for the TCR library. Building the TCR beta libraries relied on iRepertoire HTBI primers, and CDR3 regions underwent Arm-PCR. One entry per CDR3 protein results from TCRdb running MiXCR on the multiplex PCR reads. The data hold some 470,000 distinct CDR3 sequences, with roughly a fifth observed a single time. This specimen was peripheral blood mononuclear cells (PBMCs), taken when the disease was refractory, from a patient treated with antithyroid drugs. The receptors here all came from a female donor with Graves disease.

The V call is TRBV18, the J call TRBJ2-1; no firm D call. CDR3 length equals 12 residues. The germline gives CDR1 KGHSH, CDR2 LQKENI. V was pared by 3 bases and J by 7 bases, with 7 bases between. CDR3: CASSPLVNEQFF. As DNA, the CDR3 is TGTGCCAGCTCACCCCTCGTAAATGAGCAGTTCTTC.

This clonotype was seen at least ten times. This chain uses TRBV28 with TRBJ1-5; 8 positions agree with TRBD1. The CDR3 contains 15 residues. V shed 2 bases and J 5 bases; nucleotides not matched to a gene: 5. From germline, CDR1 is MDHEN and CDR2 SYDVKM. The CDR3 sequence: CASSLGDRGHQPQHF. Written as DNA, the CDR3 is TGTGCCAGCAGTTTAGGCGACAGGGGCCATCAGCCCCAGCATTTT.

The table lists this clonotype with many counts. The chain uses TRBV7-9 and TRBJ2-7, with 8 bases identical to TRBD1. The germline CDR1 and CDR2 sequences are SEHNR and FQNEAQ (reference sequence). The length of the CDR3 is 14 residues. The trim removed 3 bases at V and 5 bases at J, leaving 6 bases unmatched. The CDR3 region has the DNA TGTGCCAGCAGCTTCAGAGACAGGGGACACGAGCAGTACTTC. It translates to CASSFRDRGHEQYF.

This clonotype was detected a few times. The chain couples TRBV12-3 or TRBV12-4 to TRBJ1-6; D gene unclear. The CDR3 totals 12 residues. V gave up 3 bases and J gave up 13 bases, with 10 bases separating them. CDR3 in DNA: TGTGCCAGCAGTTTCTTGGGGTTGCCCCTCCACTTT. It encodes CASSFLGLPLHF.

This clonotype was counted at least ten times. V gene TRBV12-3 or TRBV12-4 combines with J gene TRBJ1-1; 7 positions match TRBD1. With V trimmed by 7 bases and J by 1 base, 9 bases remained unmatched. The CDR3 runs 15 residues. CDR3 DNA: TGTGCCAGCAACAAGGGACAGCAAGCGAACACTGAAGCTTTCTTT. Translation: CASNKGQQANTEAFF.

Many counts were recorded for this clonotype. V gene TRBV11-3 combines with J gene TRBJ1-1; D is unclear. This CDR3 has 12 residues. Germline values: CDR1 SGHNT, CDR2 YENEEA. V was shortened by 1 base and J by 7 bases, with 7 bases between the two germline ends. The CDR3 nucleotides read TGTGCCAGCAGCTTAGCCCAGATTGAAGCTTTCTTT. This translates into CASSLAQIEAFF.

Concerning this clonotype: A much larger clone differs by one base, so this may be a read error. The rearrangement joins TRBV6-1 to TRBJ1-2; no reliable D call. Germline V CDR1 and CDR2: MNHNS, SASEGT. The CDR3 spans 12 residues. V was clipped by 4 bases and J by 2 bases, with 5 bases between them. The CDR3 DNA follows: TGTGCCAGCAGTGTACAGAACTATGGCTACACCTTC. Translated: CASSVQNYGYTF.

This clonotype was recorded a few times. The V gene is TRBV7-2, the J gene TRBJ2-5; 9 nucleotides match TRBD1. V lost 3 bases, J lost 4 bases, and 9 bases stayed unmatched. This CDR3 contains 16 residues. CDR1 is SGHTA, CDR2 FQGNSA, per germline. This CDR3 reads CASSFGDRDSGETQYF. The CDR3 DNA reads TGTGCCAGCAGCTTTGGGGACAGGGACTCAGGAGAGACCCAGTACTTC.

This clonotype has more than one count but fewer than ten. This sequence joins TRBV19 and TRBJ1-5; TRBD1 is a possible D gene (6 bases). Germline CDR1 is LNHDA and CDR2 is SQIVND (reference sequence). The V end was cut by 5 bases, the J end by 0 bases, with 17 bases between. There are 17 residues in the CDR3. CDR3 coding DNA: TGTGCCAGTAGTGCCCACGGGGGCGCATATAGCAATCAGCCCCAGCATTTT. Its translation is CASSAHGGAYSNQPQHF.

The rearrangement joins TRBV4-3 to TRBJ1-1; 7 bases are shared with TRBD1. CDR1 is LGHNA and CDR2 is YSLEER in the germline V gene. V was clipped by 0 bases and J by 7 bases; unmatched bases: 14. CDR3 size: 17 residues. The CDR3 sequence: CASSQDLRQGLEGEAFF. The CDR3 DNA sequence: TGCGCCAGCAGCCAAGATCTGAGACAGGGCCTGGAGGGTGAAGCTTTCTTT.

This clonotype was detected many times. The chain joins TRBV6-1 to TRBJ2-7; 10 nucleotides match TRBD1. Trimming took 5 bases from V and 6 from J; bases not matched to a gene: 10. From germline, CDR1 is MNHNS and CDR2 SASEGT. The CDR3 covers 15 residues. Here the CDR3 DNA reads TGTGCCAGCAGTCCATCTCCGACAGGGGGCGGCGAGCAGTACTTC. Its translation: CASSPSPTGGGEQYF.

This clonotype was counted ten times or more. V and J are TRBV7-3 and TRBJ2-7, with TRBD1 identical over 7 bases. With 9 bases clipped from V and 3 bases from J, the junction kept 8 bases outside the gene matches. The CDR3 runs to 13 residues. CDR1 is SGHTA, CDR2 FQGTGA, per germline. The CDR3 reads CASAPAGGYEQYF. In nucleotides, the CDR3 is TGTGCCAGTGCCCCGGCAGGGGGCTACGAGCAGTACTTC.

This clonotype was detected ten times or more. CDR3 DNA sequence: TGTGCCAGCAGCTTACGCGGGGGTACTGAAGCTTTCTTT. Protein: CASSLRGGTEAFF. This chain uses TRBV27 with TRBJ1-1; TRBD1 might be the D (5 bases). CDR1 and CDR2 (germline): MNHEY, SMNVEV (reference sequence). Trimming removed 6 bases from V and 5 bases from J, with 13 bases in between. This CDR3 spans 13 amino acids.

The chain carries TRBV11-2 and TRBJ1-6, with D possibly TRBD1 on 6 matching bases. CDR3 size: 14 residues. CDR1 and CDR2 (germline): SGHAT, FQNNGV. V dropped 5 bases and J dropped 8 bases, with 13 bases sitting between them. CDR3 region: CASSPSDRYSPLHF. CDR3 DNA sequence: TGTGCCAGCAGCCCGTCGGACAGATATTCACCCCTCCACTTT.

At least ten counts were recorded for this clonotype. The gene calls are TRBV6-1 and TRBJ1-2; D unclear. Germline values: CDR1 MNHNS, CDR2 SASEGT. This CDR3 spans 15 amino acids. Trimming stripped 3 bases from V and 6 bases from J, with 17 bases between. CDR3 nucleotide sequence: TGTGCCAGCAGTGACGCCCCCCCGGCACGAAATGGCTACACCTTC. Protein: CASSDAPPARNGYTF.

This clonotype was recorded at least ten times. J is TRBJ2-2 and V is TRBV12-3 or TRBV12-4, with 7 nucleotides matching TRBD1. The CDR3 loop spans 22 amino acids. Unmatched junction bases numbered 31, after V lost 7 bases and J lost 5 bases. DNA of the CDR3: TGTGCCAGCACCCTGGTCGGAGAATTAGGGACAAGCGAACAGGGGAAGACCGGGGAGCTGTTTTTT. Translating gives CASTLVGELGTSEQGKTGELFF.

This clonotype occurred a few times. This chain uses TRBV20-1 with TRBJ2-2; 10 nucleotides agree with TRBD2. Per germline, CDR1 DFQATT and CDR2 SNEGSKA (reference sequence). V shed 5 bases, J shed 2 bases, and the junction held 14 bases outside the gene matches. There are 18 residues in the CDR3. DNA for the CDR3: TGCAGTGCTCCCGCACCCTTATTAGCGGGAGGAAACACCGGGGAGCTGTTTTTT. Translated: CSAPAPLLAGGNTGELFF.

J is TRBJ2-5 and V is TRBV6-1, with unresolved D. Germline-derived CDR1 and CDR2 are MNHNS and SASEGT. V shed 8 bases and J shed 3 bases, with 13 bases lying between them. The CDR3 extends over 13 amino acids. The CDR3 here is CASGVGWEETQYF. The CDR3 DNA reads as TGTGCCAGCGGGGTGGGGTGGGAAGAGACCCAGTACTTC.

A few counts support this clonotype. The chain carries TRBV6-5 and TRBJ2-7; no clear D. The length of the CDR3 is 14 residues. Per the germline V gene, CDR1 is MNHEY and CDR2 is SVGAGI. Trimming took off 4 bases at V and 1 base at J, with 11 bases between the two ends. CDR3 sequence (DNA): TGTGCCAGCAGTTCTCCGGACGGTTCCTACGAGCAGTACTTC. Translated: CASSSPDGSYEQYF.